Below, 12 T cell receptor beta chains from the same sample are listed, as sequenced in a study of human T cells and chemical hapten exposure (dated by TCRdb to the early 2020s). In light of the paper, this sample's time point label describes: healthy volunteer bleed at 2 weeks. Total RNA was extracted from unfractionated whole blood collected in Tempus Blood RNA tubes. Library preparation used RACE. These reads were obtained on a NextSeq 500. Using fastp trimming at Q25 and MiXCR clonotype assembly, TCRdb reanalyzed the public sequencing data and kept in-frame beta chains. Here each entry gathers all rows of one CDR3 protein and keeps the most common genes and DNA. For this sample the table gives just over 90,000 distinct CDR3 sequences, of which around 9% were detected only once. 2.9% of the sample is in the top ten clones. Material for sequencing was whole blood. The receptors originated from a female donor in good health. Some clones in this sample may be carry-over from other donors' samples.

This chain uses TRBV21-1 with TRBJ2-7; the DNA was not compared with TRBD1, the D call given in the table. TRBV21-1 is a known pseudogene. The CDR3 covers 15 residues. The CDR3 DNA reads TGTGCCAGCAGCGGTCCGACAGGGCACGACTACGAGCAGTACTTC. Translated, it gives CASSGPTGHDYEQYF.

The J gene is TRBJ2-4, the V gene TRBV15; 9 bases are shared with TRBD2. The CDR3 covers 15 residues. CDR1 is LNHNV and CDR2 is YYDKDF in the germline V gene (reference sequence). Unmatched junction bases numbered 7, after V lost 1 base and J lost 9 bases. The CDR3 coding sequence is TGTGCCACCAGCAGAGGAGGCGGGAGGGAAAGCATTCAGTACTTC. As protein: CATSRGGGRESIQYF.

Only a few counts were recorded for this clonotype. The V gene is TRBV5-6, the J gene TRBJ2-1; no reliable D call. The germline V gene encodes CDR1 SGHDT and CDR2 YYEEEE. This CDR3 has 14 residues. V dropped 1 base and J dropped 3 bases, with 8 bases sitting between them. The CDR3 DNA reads TGTGCCAGCAGCTTGTCCAGAATCTACAATGAGCAGTTCTTC. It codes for CASSLSRIYNEQFF.

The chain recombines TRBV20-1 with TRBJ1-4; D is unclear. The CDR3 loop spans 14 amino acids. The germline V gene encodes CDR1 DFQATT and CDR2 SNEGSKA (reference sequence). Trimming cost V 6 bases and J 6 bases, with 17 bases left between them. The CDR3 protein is CSARPGLEHEKLFF. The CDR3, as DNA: TGCAGTGCCAGGCCGGGCTTGGAGCATGAAAAACTGTTTTTT.

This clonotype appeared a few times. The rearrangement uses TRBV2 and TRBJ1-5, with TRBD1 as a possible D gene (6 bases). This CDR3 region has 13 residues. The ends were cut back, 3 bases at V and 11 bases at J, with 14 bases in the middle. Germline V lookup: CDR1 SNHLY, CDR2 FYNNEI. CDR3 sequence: CASSDWGAEAQHF. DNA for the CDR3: TGTGCCAGCAGTGATTGGGGGGCCGAGGCCCAGCATTTT. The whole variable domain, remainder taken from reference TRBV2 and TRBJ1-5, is EPEVTQTPSHQVTQMGQEVILRCVPISNHLYFYWYRQILGQKVEFLVSFYNNEISEKSEIFDDQFSVERPDGSNFTLKIRSTKLEDSAMYFCASSDWGAEAQHFGDGTRLSIL.

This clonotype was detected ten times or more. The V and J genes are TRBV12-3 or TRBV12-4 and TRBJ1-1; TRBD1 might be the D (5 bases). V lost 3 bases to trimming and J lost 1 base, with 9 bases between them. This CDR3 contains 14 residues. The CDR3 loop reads CASSFFGQNTEAFF. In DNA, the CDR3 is TGTGCCAGCAGTTTCTTCGGACAGAACACTGAAGCTTTCTTT.

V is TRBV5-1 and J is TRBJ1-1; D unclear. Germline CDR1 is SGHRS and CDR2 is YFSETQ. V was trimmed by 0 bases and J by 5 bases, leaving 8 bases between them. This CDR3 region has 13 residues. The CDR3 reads CASSLVVETEAFF. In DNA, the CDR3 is TGCGCCAGCAGCTTGGTTGTGGAAACTGAAGCTTTCTTT.

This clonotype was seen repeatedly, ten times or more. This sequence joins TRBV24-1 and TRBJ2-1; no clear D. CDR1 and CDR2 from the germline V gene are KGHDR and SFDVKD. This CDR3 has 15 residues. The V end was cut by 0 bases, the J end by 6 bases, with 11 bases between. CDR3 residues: CATSDLPGKGNEQFF. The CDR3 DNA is TGTGCCACCAGTGATTTGCCTGGGAAAGGCAATGAGCAGTTCTTC.

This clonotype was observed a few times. The CDR3 DNA reads TGTGCCAGTAGTCTCCGGACAGGCCGGCAAGAGACCCAGTACTTC. Its translation: CASSLRTGRQETQYF. The chain has TRBV19 and TRBJ2-5; 7 bases map to TRBD1. The germline CDR1 and CDR2 sequences are LNHDA and SQIVND (reference sequence). The CDR3 contains 15 residues. V lost 5 bases, J lost 2 bases, and 8 bases stayed unmatched.

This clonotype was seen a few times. CDR3: CSAGGTSTDTQYF. Here the CDR3 DNA reads TGCAGTGCTGGGGGGACTAGCACAGATACGCAGTATTTT. V and J are TRBV20-1 and TRBJ2-3; tentatively, D is TRBD2 (6 bases). In germline, CDR1 is DFQATT, CDR2 SNEGSKA (reference sequence). This CDR3 is built from 13 residues. V shed 5 bases and J shed 0 bases, with 9 bases lying between them.

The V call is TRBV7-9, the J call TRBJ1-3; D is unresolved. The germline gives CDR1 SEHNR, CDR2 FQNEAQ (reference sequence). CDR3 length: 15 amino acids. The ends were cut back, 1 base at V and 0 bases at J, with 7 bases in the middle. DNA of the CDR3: TGTGCCAGCAGCTTAGATGGAAGCTCTGGAAACACCATATATTTT. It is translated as CASSLDGSSGNTIYF.

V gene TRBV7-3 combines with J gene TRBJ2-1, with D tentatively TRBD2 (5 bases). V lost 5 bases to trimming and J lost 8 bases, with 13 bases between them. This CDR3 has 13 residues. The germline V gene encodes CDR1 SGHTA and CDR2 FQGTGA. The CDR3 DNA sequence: TGTGCCAGCAGCCTTACGGGGTTCGATGAGCAGTTCTTC. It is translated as CASSLTGFDEQFF.